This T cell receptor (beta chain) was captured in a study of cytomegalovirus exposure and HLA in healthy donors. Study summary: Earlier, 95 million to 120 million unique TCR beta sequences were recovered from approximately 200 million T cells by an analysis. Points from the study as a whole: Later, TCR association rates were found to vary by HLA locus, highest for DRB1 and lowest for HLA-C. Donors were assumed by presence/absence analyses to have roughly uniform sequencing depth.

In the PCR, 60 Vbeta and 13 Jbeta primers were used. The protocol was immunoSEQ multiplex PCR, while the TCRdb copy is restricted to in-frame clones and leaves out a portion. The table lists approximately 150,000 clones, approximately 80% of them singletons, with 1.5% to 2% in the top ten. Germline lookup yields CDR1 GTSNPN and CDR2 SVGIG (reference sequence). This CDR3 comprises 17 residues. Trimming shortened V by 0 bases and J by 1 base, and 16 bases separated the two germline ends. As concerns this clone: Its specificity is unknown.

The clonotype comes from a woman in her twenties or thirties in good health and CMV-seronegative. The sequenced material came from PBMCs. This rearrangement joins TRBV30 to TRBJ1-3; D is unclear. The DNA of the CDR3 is TGTGCCTGGAGTGTAAGAACTATCGGGGTTTCTGGAAACACCATATATTTT. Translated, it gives CAWSVRTIGVSGNTIYF.